Given below is one T cell receptor (beta chain) in context. This clonotype was seen repeatedly, ten times or more. Its antigen remains unidentified. No base quality values were provided; no much bigger clone lies one nucleotide off. This entry is derived from a study of T-cell memory formation after mild COVID-19 (dated by TCRdb to the early 2020s). Broadly, across the study: Most TCR sequence clusters were specific to one of the two donors. In a couple of donors, T-cell clones that expanded and contracted after mild COVID-19 were tracked by sequencing TCRalpha and TCRbeta repertoires over time. The cohort comprised two young, previously healthy adult volunteers, one female and one male.

Sequencing took place on an Illumina NovaSeq 6000. cDNA libraries for TCRalpha and TCRbeta were prepared by 5'RACE using constant-segment primers, with sample barcodes and unique molecular identifiers added. Trizol reagent was used to extract RNA from every sample. The libraries were amplified in two PCR steps, and the second step added a second sample barcode and Illumina TruSeq adapters. Libraries were sequenced on an Illumina NovaSeq with 2 x 150 bp paired-end reads. The authors processed their data as follows. Reads were demultiplexed and collapsed into UMI-guided consensus sequences with migec v1.2.7. Using mixcr v2.1.11, the UMI consensuses were aligned to TRA and TRB V and J templates and assembled into clonotypes. Expanded or contracted clonotypes were those called significant by both edgeR and NoisET, with noise models trained on biological replicates. For edgeR calls, the cutoffs were a false discovery rate-adjusted p below 0.01 and a log2 fold-change threshold of 1. As an exploratory analysis of dynamics, max-normalized trajectories of the 1000 most abundant clonotypes were examined by PCA with hierarchical clustering. Separately sequenced CD4+ and CD8+ repertoires were used to assign a CD4 or CD8 phenotype to each responding clone. The public reads were reprocessed in TCRdb via fastp at Q25 and MiXCR, keeping in-frame beta chains. Here each entry gathers all rows of one CDR3 protein and keeps the most common genes and DNA. V and J calls and clone size were set by TCRdb, not the authors. The sample includes under 300,000 distinct CDR3 sequences, with roughly 8% observed a single time. About 22% of the sample rests with the top ten.

Ficoll-Paque density gradient centrifugation was used to isolate PBMCs. The research as a whole found: Whether the second-wave clones peaking on day 37 were SARS-CoV-2 specific was not confirmed. The study included only a couple of mild cases, and larger cohorts that include severe cases with pre-infection samples were judged to be necessary. Clones contracting from day 15 to 85 had balanced CD4/CD8 phenotypes, while a second wave expanding from day 15 to 37 was biased towards CD4+. Contracting CD4+ clones were found mainly in CM and EM memory subsets, while CD8+ clones were enriched in EMRA. Some responding clones were detected in pre-infection memory, which suggested that pre-existing cross-reactive memory T cells had joined the SARS-CoV-2 response.

Sequencing input: PBMCs or a T cell subset sorted from them (not recorded which). The TCR comes from a man between 18 and 35 years old who had mild COVID-19 (a few samples of this study predate the infection). The sample titles of this study are shuffled in the database, so cell type and time point are left out; the donor was told from shared clones.

The CDR3 region reads CASSLNRGAGSYEQYF. In nucleotide form, the sequence is TGCGCCAGCAGCTTGAACAGGGGCGCGGGCTCCTACGAGCAGTACTTC. The rearranged segments are TRBV5-1 and TRBJ2-7, and TRBD1 aligns with 7 junction nucleotides. The CDR3, from cysteine to phenylalanine, totals 16 residues. Only the CDR3 region is kept as DNA, spanning 48 bases read in frame from base 1. CDR1 SGHRS and CDR2 YFSETQ were looked up in the germline V gene. Clipping removes 1 base from V and 0 bases from J, with 7 as the unmatched junction base count.